This TCR beta chain was identified in a study of PD-L1 blockade in urothelial cancer. Germline CDR1 SGHTA, CDR2 FQGNSA. The CDR3 runs to 13 residues. Trimming took 5 bases from V and 7 from J; bases not matched to a gene: 4. Time point in this sample: pretreatment peripheral blood. Each patient supplied 1 to 8 pretreatment and on-treatment samples. Here immunoSEQ multiplex PCR was the method, and the copy in TCRdb shows in-frame clones only, minus some. The data show around 70,000 clones, around 84% seen once. The gene calls are TRBV7-2 and TRBJ1-2; the match to TRBD1 covers 10 bases. Sample: PBMCs, taken around atezolizumab (anti-PD-L1) treatment. The sequence derives from a woman aged 70 to 79 with urothelial cancer. CDR3 region: CASSPDRGLGYTF. In DNA, the CDR3 is TGTGCCAGCAGCCCCGACAGGGGGCTTGGCTACACCTTC.